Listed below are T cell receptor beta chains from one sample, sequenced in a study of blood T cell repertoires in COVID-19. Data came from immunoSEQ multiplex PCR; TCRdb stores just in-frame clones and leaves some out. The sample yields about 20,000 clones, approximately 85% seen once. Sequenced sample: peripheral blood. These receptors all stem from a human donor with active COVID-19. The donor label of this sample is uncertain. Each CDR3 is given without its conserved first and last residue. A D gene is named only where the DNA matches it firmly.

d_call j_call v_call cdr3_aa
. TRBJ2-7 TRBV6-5 ASSSPAESSYEQY
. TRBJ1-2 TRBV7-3 ASSLPGESGGYT
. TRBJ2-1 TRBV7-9 ASSPKARVALNEQF
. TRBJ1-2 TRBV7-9 ASSFGQSNNYGYT
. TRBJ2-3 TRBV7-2 ASSSSAGKPTQY
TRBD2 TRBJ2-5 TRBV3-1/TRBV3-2 ASSQWFRGGQETQY
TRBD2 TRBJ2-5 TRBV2 ASNPRTSGQETQY
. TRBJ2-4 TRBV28 ATRRPHIQY
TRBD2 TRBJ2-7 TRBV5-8 ASSPHLKRDYYGEQY
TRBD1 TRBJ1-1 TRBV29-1 SVDLTGGGTEAF
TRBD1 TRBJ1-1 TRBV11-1 ASSLGTAAMNTEAF
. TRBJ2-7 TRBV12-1 ASSSERRESYEQY
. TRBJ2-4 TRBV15 ATSTYRKNIQY
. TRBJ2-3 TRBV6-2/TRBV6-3 ASSYPPGALANTQY
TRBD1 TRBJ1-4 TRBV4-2 ASSPGQGAANEKLF
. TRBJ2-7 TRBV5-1 ASSLEATAGSYEQY
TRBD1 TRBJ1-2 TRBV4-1 ASSPSDRGYGYT
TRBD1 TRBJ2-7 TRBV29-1 SARDRFYEQY
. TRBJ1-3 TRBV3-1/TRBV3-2 ASSQDRGHSGNTIY
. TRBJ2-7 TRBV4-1 ASSQDLTGRVEQY
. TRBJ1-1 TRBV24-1 ATSASHRGGQAEAF
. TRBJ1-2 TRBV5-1 ASSLVTGDRDYGYT
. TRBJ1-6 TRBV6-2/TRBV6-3 ASSPRLVTTSPLH
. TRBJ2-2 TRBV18 ASSPIVESTGELF
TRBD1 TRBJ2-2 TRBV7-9 ASSPRPGQGYTGELF
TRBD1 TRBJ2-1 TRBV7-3 ASSRLQGNEQF
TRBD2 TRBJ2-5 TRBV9 ASSVGSEAGGVQETQY
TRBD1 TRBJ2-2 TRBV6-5 ANRQGDTGELF
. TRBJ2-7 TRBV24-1 ATSDSAGEQY
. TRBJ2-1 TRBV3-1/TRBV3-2 ASSRQDRGEQF
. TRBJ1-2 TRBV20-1 SAGGGGGYT
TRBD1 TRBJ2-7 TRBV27 ASSPGQSYEQY
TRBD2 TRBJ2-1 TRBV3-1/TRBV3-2 ASVGGLAAHEQF
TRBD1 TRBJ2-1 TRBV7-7 ASSLDPGGYNEQF
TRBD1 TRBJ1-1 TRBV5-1 ASSLVGQGDTEAF
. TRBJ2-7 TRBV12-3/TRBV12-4 ASSPTSYEQY
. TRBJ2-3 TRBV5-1 ASSWGATSTDTQY
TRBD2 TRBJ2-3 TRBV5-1 ASSGVAGSFTDTQY
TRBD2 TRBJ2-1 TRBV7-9 ASTSGAYNEQF
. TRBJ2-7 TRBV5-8 ASSLGQALSYEQY
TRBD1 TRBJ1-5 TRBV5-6 ASSFWLDRGFGATQPQH
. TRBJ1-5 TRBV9 ASSVDTGLNQPQH
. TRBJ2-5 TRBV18 ASSEDGETQY
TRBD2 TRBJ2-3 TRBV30 ACSGGFATDTQY
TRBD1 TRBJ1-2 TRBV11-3 ASSLDNSRGYDGYT
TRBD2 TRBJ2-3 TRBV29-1 SVEWLAGAPGTDTQY
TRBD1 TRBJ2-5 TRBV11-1 ASSPETGVGETQY